This TCR beta chain was observed in a study of blood T cells in healthy people across ages. General study results and limits: Getting older went along with TCR beta diversity per million T cells dropping roughly linearly.

Per individual sample, total RNA of at least 5 micrograms was extracted. About this clonotype: Antigen unknown. The junction and the germline gene differ at one end; a read error may be behind it.

Next came a second PCR, run for about 6 to 12 cycles, which used a sample-barcoded 5' primer along with a J-beta primer mix. Each cDNA was tagged by a template-switch adaptor containing 12 random nucleotides. TCRdb processed the 5' RACE reads anew with MiXCR; each CDR3 protein has one entry. The sample lists approximately 830,000 distinct CDR3 sequences; around two thirds were seen once. This CDR3 contains 15 residues. Per germline, CDR1 WSHSY and CDR2 SAAADI. Sequencing used blood. The sequence was obtained from a young man in good health. This chain links TRBV10-2 with TRBJ1-1, with 10 bases identical to TRBD1. This CDR3 reads CASIIRDRGNTEVFF. Here the CDR3 DNA reads TGCGCCAGCATCATCCGGGACAGGGGAAACACTGAAGTTTTCTTT.